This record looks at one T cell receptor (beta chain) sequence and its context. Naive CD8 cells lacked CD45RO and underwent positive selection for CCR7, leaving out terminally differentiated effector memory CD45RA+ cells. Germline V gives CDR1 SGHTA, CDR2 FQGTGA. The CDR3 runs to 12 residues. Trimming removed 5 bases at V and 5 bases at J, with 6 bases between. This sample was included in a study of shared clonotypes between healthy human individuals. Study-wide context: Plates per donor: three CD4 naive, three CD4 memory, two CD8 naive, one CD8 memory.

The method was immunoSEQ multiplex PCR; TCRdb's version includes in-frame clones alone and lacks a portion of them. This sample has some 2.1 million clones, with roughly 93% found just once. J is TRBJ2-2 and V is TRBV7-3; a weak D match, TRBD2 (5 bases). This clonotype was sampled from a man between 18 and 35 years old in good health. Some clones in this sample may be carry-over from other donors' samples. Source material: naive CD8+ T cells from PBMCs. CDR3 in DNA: TGTGCCAGCAGCCGAGGGACCGGGGAGCTGTTTTTT. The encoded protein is CASSRGTGELFF.